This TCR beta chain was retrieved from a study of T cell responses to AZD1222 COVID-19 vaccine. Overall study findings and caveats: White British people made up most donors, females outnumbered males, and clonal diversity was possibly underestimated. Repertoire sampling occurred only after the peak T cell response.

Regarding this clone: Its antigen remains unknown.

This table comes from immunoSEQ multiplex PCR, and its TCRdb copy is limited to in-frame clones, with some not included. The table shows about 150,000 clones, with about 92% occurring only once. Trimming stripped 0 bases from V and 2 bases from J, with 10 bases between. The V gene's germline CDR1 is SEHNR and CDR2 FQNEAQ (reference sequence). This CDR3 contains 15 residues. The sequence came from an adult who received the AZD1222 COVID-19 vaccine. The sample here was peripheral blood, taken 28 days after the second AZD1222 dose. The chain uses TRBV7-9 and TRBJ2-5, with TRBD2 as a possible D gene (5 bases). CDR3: CASSLARSGQETQYF. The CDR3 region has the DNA TGTGCCAGCAGCTTAGCGCGATCGGGGCAAGAGACCCAGTACTTC.